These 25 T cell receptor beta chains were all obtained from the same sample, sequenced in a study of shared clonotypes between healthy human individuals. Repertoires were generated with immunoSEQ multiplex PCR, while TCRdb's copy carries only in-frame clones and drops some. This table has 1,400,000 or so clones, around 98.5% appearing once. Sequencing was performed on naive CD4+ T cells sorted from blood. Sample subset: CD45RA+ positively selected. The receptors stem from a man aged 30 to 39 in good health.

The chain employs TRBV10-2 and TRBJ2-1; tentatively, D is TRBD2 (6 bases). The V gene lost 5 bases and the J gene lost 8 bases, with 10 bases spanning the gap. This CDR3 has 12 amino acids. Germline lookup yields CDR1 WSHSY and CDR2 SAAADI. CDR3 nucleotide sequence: TGCGCCAGCAGTTGGACTATTCATGAGCAGTTCTTC. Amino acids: CASSWTIHEQFF.

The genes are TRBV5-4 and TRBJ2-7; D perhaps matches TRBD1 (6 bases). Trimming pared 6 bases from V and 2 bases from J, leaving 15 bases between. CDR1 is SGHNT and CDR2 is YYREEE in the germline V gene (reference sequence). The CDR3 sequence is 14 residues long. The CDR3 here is CASTMGAGTYEQYF. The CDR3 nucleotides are TGTGCCAGCACCATGGGGGCAGGGACCTACGAGCAGTACTTC.

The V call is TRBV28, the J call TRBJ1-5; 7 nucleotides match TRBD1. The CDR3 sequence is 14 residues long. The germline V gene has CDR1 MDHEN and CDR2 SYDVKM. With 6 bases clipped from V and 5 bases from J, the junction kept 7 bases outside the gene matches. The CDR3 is CASRRRDSDQPQHF. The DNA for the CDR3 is TGTGCCAGCAGGCGCCGGGACAGCGATCAGCCCCAGCATTTT.

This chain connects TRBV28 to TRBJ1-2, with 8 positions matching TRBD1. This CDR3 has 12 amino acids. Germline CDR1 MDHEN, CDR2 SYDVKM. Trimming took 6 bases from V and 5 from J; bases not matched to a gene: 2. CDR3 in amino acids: CASRDRVYGYTF. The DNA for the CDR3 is TGTGCCAGCAGGGACAGGGTTTATGGCTACACCTTC.

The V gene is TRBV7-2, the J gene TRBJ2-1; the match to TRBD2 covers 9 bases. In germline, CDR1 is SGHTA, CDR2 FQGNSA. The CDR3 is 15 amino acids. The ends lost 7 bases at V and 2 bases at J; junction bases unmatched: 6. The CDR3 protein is CASTPSGRTYNEQFF. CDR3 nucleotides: TGTGCCAGCACCCCCAGCGGGAGGACCTACAATGAGCAGTTCTTC.

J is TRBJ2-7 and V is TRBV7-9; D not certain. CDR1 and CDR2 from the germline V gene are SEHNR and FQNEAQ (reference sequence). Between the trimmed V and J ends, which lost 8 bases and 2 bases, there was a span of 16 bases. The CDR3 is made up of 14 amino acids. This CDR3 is CASFSSGVPYEQYF. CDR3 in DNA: TGTGCCAGCTTTTCGTCTGGGGTGCCCTACGAGCAGTACTTC.

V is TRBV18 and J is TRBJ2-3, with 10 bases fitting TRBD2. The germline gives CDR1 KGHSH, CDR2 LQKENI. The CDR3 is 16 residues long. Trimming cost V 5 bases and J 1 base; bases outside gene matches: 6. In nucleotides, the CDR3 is TGTGCCAGCTCAACCCGGACTAGCGGAGGCACAGATACGCAGTATTTT. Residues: CASSTRTSGGTDTQYF. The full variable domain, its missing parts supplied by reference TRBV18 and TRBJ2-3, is NAGVMQNPRHLVRRRGQEARLRCSPMKGHSHVYWYRQLPEEGLKFMVYLQKENIIDESGMPKERFSAEFPKEGPSILRIQQVVRGDSAAYFCASSTRTSGGTDTQYFGPGTRLTVL.

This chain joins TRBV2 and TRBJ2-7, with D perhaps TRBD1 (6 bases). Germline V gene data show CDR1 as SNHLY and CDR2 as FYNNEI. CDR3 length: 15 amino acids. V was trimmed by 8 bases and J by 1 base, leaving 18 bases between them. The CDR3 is CASGAGTNPSYEQYF. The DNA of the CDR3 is TGTGCCAGCGGGGCAGGGACAAATCCTTCCTACGAGCAGTACTTC.

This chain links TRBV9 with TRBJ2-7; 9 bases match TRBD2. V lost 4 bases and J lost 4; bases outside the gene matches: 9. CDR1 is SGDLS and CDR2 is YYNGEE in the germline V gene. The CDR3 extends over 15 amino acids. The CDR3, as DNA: TGTGCCAGCAGCAAAGGGACTAGCCCTTCTTACGAGCAGTACTTC. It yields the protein CASSKGTSPSYEQYF.

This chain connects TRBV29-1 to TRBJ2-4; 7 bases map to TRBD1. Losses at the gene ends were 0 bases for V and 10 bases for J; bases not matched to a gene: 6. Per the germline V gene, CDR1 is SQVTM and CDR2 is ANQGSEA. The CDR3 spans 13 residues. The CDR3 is CSVEDGIQGIQYF. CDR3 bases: TGCAGCGTTGAAGACGGCATACAGGGGATTCAGTACTTC.

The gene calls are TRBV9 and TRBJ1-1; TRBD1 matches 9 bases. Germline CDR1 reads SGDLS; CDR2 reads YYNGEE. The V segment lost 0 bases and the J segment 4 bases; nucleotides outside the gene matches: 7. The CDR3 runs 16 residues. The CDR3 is CASSVGQGVGGTEAFF. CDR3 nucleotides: TGTGCCAGCAGCGTAGGACAGGGGGTTGGAGGCACTGAAGCTTTCTTT.

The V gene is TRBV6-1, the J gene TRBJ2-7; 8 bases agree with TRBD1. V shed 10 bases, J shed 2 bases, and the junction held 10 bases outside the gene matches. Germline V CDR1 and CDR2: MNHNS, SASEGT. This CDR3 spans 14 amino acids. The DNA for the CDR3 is TGTGCCACCGAGGACAGGGCACCAACCTACGAGCAGTACTTC. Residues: CATEDRAPTYEQYF.

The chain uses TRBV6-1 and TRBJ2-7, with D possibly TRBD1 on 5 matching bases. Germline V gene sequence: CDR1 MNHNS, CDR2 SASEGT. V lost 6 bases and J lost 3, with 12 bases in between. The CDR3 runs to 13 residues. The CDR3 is CASSEQGVYEQYF. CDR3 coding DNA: TGTGCCAGCAGCGAACAAGGGGTCTACGAGCAGTACTTC.

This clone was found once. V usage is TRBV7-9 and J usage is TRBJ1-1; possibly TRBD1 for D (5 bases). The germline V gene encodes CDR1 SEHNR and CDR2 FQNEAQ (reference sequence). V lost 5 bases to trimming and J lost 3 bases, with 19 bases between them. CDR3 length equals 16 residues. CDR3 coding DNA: TGTGCCAGCAGCCGTCCTTCGGGGCGGGGGGACACTGAAGCTTTCTTT. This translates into CASSRPSGRGDTEAFF. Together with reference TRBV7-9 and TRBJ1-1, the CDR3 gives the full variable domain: DTGVSQNPRHKITKRGQNVTFRCDPISEHNRLYWYRQTLGQGPEFLTYFQNEAQLEKSRLLSDRFSAERPKGSFSTLEIQRTEQGDSAMYLCASSRPSGRGDTEAFFGQGTRLTVV.

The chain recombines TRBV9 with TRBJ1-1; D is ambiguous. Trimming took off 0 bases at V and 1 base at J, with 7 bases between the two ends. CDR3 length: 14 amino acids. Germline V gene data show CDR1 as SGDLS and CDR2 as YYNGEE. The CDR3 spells CASSVEGGNTEAFF. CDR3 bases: TGTGCCAGCAGCGTAGAGGGCGGGAACACTGAAGCTTTCTTT.

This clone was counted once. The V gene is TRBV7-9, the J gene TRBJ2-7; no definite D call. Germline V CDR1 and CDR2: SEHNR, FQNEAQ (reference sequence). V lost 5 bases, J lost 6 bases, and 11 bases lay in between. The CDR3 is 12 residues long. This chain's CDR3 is CASSTPTSEQYF. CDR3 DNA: TGTGCCAGCAGCACCCCCACGTCCGAGCAGTACTTC.

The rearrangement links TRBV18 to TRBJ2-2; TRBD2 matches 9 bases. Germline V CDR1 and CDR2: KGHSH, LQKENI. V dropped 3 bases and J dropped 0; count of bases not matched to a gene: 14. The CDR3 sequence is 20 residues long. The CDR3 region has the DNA TGTGCCAGCTCACCTCGGGAAGCGGGAGGAAGGTCTGCGAACACCGGGGAGCTGTTTTTT. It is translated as CASSPREAGGRSANTGELFF.

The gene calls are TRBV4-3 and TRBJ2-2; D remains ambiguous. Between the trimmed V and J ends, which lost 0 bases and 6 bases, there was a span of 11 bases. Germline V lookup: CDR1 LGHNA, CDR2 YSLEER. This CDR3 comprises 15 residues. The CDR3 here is CASSQDAGLAGELFF. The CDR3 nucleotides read TGCGCCAGCAGCCAAGACGCTGGTTTGGCCGGGGAGCTGTTTTTT.

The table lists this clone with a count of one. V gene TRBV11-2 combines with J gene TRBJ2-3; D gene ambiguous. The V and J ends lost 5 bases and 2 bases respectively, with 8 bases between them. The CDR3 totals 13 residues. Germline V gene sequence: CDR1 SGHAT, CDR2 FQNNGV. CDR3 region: CASSKLVTDTQYF. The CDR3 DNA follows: TGTGCCAGCAGCAAGCTGGTCACAGATACGCAGTATTTT.

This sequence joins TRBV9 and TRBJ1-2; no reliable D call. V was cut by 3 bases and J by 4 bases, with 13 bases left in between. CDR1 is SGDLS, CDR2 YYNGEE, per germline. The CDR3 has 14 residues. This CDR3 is CASSEDRGGYGYTF. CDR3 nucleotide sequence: TGTGCCAGCAGCGAGGACCGAGGCGGCTATGGCTACACCTTC.

CDR3 DNA sequence: TGTGCCAGCAGCGTCGGACCAGGGCGCGGGACAGATACGCAGTATTTT. Its protein product is CASSVGPGRGTDTQYF. The chain recombines TRBV9 with TRBJ2-3; D tentatively reads TRBD1 or TRBD2 (5 bases each). CDR1 is SGDLS and CDR2 is YYNGEE in the germline V gene. With 2 bases removed from V and 3 bases from J, the gap between germline ends came to 16 bases. The CDR3 totals 16 residues. Together with reference TRBV9 and TRBJ2-3, the CDR3 gives the full variable domain: DSGVTQTPKHLITATGQRVTLRCSPRSGDLSVYWYQQSLDQGLQFLIQYYNGEERAKGNILERFSAQQFPDLHSELNLSSLELGDSALYFCASSVGPGRGTDTQYFGPGTRLTVL.

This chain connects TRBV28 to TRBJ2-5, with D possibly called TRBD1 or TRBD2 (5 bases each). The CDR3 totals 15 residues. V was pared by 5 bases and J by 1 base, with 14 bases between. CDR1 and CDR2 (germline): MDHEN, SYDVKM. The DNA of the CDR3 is TGTGCCAGCAGTCCTGGGGGAGTCCGCCAAGAGACCCAGTACTTC. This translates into CASSPGGVRQETQYF.

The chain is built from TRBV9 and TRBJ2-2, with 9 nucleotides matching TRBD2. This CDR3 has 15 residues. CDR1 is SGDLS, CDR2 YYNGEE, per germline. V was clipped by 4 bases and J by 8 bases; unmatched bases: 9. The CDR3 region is CASSNSGSGGGELFF. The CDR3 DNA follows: TGTGCCAGCAGCAATAGCGGGAGTGGGGGTGGGGAGCTGTTTTTT.

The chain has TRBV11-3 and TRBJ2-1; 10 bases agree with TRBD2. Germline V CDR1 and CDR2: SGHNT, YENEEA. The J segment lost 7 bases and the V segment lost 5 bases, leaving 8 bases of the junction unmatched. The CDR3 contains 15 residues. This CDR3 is CASSGRWTSGNEQFF. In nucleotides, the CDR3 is TGTGCCAGCAGCGGGAGGTGGACTAGCGGTAATGAGCAGTTCTTC.

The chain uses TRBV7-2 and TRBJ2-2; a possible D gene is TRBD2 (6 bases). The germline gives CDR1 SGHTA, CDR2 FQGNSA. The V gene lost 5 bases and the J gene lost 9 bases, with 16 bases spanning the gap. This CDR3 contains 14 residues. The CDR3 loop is CASSPGLNDRELFF. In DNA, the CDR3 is TGTGCCAGCAGCCCGGGACTCAATGATAGGGAGCTGTTTTTT.